This T cell receptor (beta chain) is drawn from a study of control samples from healthy donors and cancer patients. Data came from immunoSEQ multiplex PCR; TCRdb stores just in-frame clones and leaves some out. The data show fewer than 200,000 clones, 70% to 90% seen once. This clone was observed a few times. The CDR3 has 16 amino acids. V dropped 5 bases and J dropped 2; count of bases not matched to a gene: 11. The germline V gene has CDR1 MNHEY and CDR2 SMNVEV (reference sequence). The chain has TRBV27 and TRBJ1-1, with TRBD1 matching 7 bases. Source material: blood. The clonotype originates from a man younger than 45 in good health. CDR3 loop: CASSPKEGTANTEAFF. CDR3 nucleotide sequence: TGTGCCAGCAGTCCTAAAGAAGGGACAGCTAACACTGAAGCTTTCTTT.